The 7 T cell receptor beta chains reported below all come from one sample, sequenced in a study of cytomegalovirus exposure and HLA in healthy donors. It was with 60 Vbeta and 13 Jbeta primers that the PCR ran. Sequencing was performed with immunoSEQ multiplex PCR; in TCRdb, only in-frame clones are kept and a portion is missing. Of some 140,000 clones in the sample, about 80% were seen once. Specimen: PBMCs. Every receptor here comes from a man aged 25 to 45 in good health and CMV-seropositive.

The chain joins TRBV4-1 to TRBJ1-2, with D uncertain. From germline, CDR1 is MGHRA and CDR2 YSYEKL. V was cut by 0 bases and J by 5 bases, with 13 bases left in between. This CDR3 spans 15 amino acids. This chain's CDR3 is CASSQDRSPAYGYTF. CDR3 coding DNA: TGCGCCAGCAGCCAAGATCGTAGTCCCGCATATGGCTACACCTTC.

In the case of this clone: Other DNA sequences in this sample translate to the same CDR3. The rearrangement joins TRBV4-2 to TRBJ2-2; possible D gene TRBD1, 6 bases. CDR1 and CDR2 (germline): LGHNA, YNFKEQ. The CDR3 runs to 15 residues. V lost 0 bases and J lost 2, with 7 bases in between. CDR3 in DNA: TGTGCCAGCAGCCAAGACAGGGGAAACACCGGGGAGCTGTTTTTT. It yields the protein CASSQDRGNTGELFF.

The chain recombines TRBV9 with TRBJ1-2, with a weak D call TRBD1 (6 bases). Trimming removed 3 bases at V and 2 bases at J, with 17 bases between. The CDR3 is 16 residues long. Germline V gene data show CDR1 as SGDLS and CDR2 as YYNGEE. The chain's CDR3 is CASSGGGGSRNYGYTF. The CDR3, as DNA: TGTGCCAGCAGCGGGGGGGGCGGCTCGAGGAACTATGGCTACACCTTC.

This chain connects TRBV23-1 to TRBJ2-1, with TRBD2 as a possible D gene (6 bases). TRBV23-1 is recorded as an ORF, its role being uncertain. The CDR3 covers 16 residues. The V gene lost 0 bases and the J gene lost 4 bases, with 13 bases spanning the gap. CDR3 residues: CASSQSGKGGYNEQFF. The CDR3 region has the DNA TGCGCCAGCAGTCAATCGGGGAAGGGAGGTTACAATGAGCAGTTCTTC.

V usage is TRBV21-1 and J usage is TRBJ2-7; TRBD2, the table's D call, was not compared with the DNA. TRBV21-1 is a pseudogene locus. The CDR3 contains 17 residues. CDR3 residues: CASSKWVSRRRGYEQYF. Here the CDR3 DNA reads TGTGCCAGCAGCAAATGGGTCTCTCGGAGGCGGGGGTACGAGCAGTACTTC.

The J gene is TRBJ2-5, the V gene TRBV28, with TRBD2 matching 10 bases. V shed 2 bases, J shed 5 bases, and the junction held 8 bases outside the gene matches. There are 16 residues in the CDR3. Germline V lookup: CDR1 MDHEN, CDR2 SYDVKM. In DNA form, the CDR3 reads TGTGCCAGCAGTTTAGGTGCTAGCGGGAGCCGTGAGACCCAGTACTTC. Its translation: CASSLGASGSRETQYF.

This clone was seen a few times. The gene calls are TRBV9 and TRBJ1-1; 7 nucleotides align to TRBD1. Trimming took 0 bases from V and 7 from J; bases not matched to a gene: 6. This CDR3 is 14 amino acids long. CDR1 is SGDLS and CDR2 is YYNGEE in the germline V gene. The CDR3 spells CASSVEGARSEAFF. CDR3 DNA sequence: TGTGCCAGCAGCGTAGAGGGGGCGCGGAGTGAAGCTTTCTTT.